This T cell receptor beta chain was retrieved from a study of molecular identifiers for immune sequencing clone quantification. Naive CD8 T cells were sorted, and the gate applied was CD8+CD4-CCR7+CD45RA+. Listed TCR primers and previously described methods were used for bulk TCR libraries. TCRdb analysed the PCR reads with MiXCR anew, one entry per CDR3 protein. Of around 300,000 distinct CDR3 sequences listed, under 25% are singletons. The CDR3 is 15 residues long. Per germline, CDR1 MNHNS and CDR2 SASEGT. As concerns this clonotype: The junction differs from germline at one of its ends, possibly a read error.

Sequenced material: naive CD8+ T cells from blood, with Jurkat cell RNA spiked in. Subset meaning: FACS-sorted CD8+CD4-CCR7+CD45RA+ naive T cells. The clonotype comes from a human donor in good health. Some libraries in this study had Jurkat cell RNA spiked in. The chain employs TRBV6-1 and TRBJ2-3; D gene uncertain. The CDR3 sequence: CASSDFRQTTDTQNF. The CDR3 DNA follows: TGTGCCAGCAGTGATTTTAGACAAACCACAGATACGCAGAATTTT.